This T cell receptor beta chain was observed in a study of STAT5B mutations in CD4+ large granular lymphocyte leukemia. Study summary: The CDR3 'QG' motif was associated with a particular HLA allele among healthy donors.

Remarks on this clone: The antigen remains unidentified.

The germline gives CDR1 SGHRS, CDR2 YFSETQ. J lost 1 base, V lost 5 bases, and 8 bases had no gene match. The CDR3 covers 16 residues. Method: immunoSEQ multiplex PCR; TCRdb's copy keeps in-frame clones and lacks some. The sample lists tens of thousands of clones, just under 75% occurring once. Notes on the study in general: Patient CD4-sorted repertoires stayed more clonal than healthy ones after leukemic-clone removal.

The clonotype was recovered from a human donor in good health. J is TRBJ2-5 and V is TRBV5-1; 10 nucleotides match TRBD2. The sequenced material came from CD4+ T cells from blood buffy coats. CDR3 amino acids: CASSRGASGGQETQYF. The CDR3, as DNA: TGCGCCAGCAGTCGGGGGGCTAGCGGGGGCCAAGAGACCCAGTACTTC.